This TCR beta chain stems from a study of Graves' ophthalmopathy and Graves' hyperthyroidism. Scientists amplified the TCR beta CDR3 regions from RNA transcripts. The workflow started with a first-round RT-PCR run with HTBI primers and then moved on to a second-round multiplex PCR. Via MiXCR, TCRdb re-called the multiplex PCR reads, giving one row per CDR3 protein. The sample consists of 200,000 to 250,000 distinct CDR3 sequences, roughly 29% of them appearing once. The CDR3 is made up of 13 amino acids. Germline V gene data show CDR1 as MNHNS and CDR2 as SASEGT. V lost 4 bases and J 1 base, leaving 7 bases between the germline ends. A volume of around 9.5 ml of fresh peripheral blood supplied the PBMCs.

This TCR was recovered from a man between 45 and 60 years old with Graves' ophthalmopathy. The chain carries TRBV6-1 and TRBJ2-5; no definite D call. Source material: peripheral blood. CDR3 sequence (DNA): TGTGCCAGCAGTGCTCTGCTCCAAGAGACCCAGTACTTC. It is translated as CASSALLQETQYF.